The 28 T cell receptor beta chains below all came from one sample that was sequenced in a study of blood T cell repertoires in COVID-19. TCRdb keeps only in-frame clones here, not all; method: immunoSEQ multiplex PCR. The table includes fewer than 200,000 clones, roughly four fifths detected once. The specimen sequenced was peripheral blood. The receptors were sampled from a woman of 80 years or more with acute or convalescent COVID-19.

Ten or more counts support this clone. V is TRBV2 and J is TRBJ1-6; TRBD1 is a possible D gene (6 bases). The CDR3 runs to 14 residues. Germline loops: CDR1 SNHLY, CDR2 FYNNEI. V lost 6 bases and J 1 base, leaving 7 bases between the germline ends. The CDR3 nucleotides are TGTGCCAGCAGCAGGGGTTCCTATAATTCACCCCTCCACTTT. As protein: CASSRGSYNSPLHF.

The chain links TRBV6-5 to TRBJ2-2; no reliable D call. The CDR3 spans 12 residues. Per germline, CDR1 MNHEY and CDR2 SVGAGI. Trimming left V 6 bases short and J 6 bases short, with 8 bases between. CDR3 region: CASSARAGELFF. The CDR3 region has the DNA TGTGCCAGCAGCGCTCGGGCCGGGGAGCTGTTTTTT.

CDR3 DNA: TGTGCCAGCAGCATCGCTGCAGGGGCACCAGGGACCCAGTACTTC. Translated: CASSIAAGAPGTQYF. The chain joins TRBV7-9 to TRBJ2-5; TRBD1 might be the D (6 bases). The germline V and J ends were trimmed by 5 bases and 7 bases, with 20 bases remaining between them. Germline V lookup: CDR1 SEHNR, CDR2 FQNEAQ (reference sequence). The CDR3 runs 15 residues.

This clone was seen a single time. The chain uses TRBV29-1 and TRBJ2-3; TRBD1 is a possible D gene (6 bases). The CDR3 contains 14 residues. Trimming shortened V by 3 bases and J by 5 bases, and 15 bases separated the two germline ends. Germline V gene sequence: CDR1 SQVTM, CDR2 ANQGSEA. CDR3 in DNA: TGCAGCGTTGAGGGAACCTTGACAGGAGATACGCAGTATTTT. Residues: CSVEGTLTGDTQYF.

The table lists this clone with a count of one. The V and J genes are TRBV19 and TRBJ2-7, with 10 positions matching TRBD2. The CDR3 extends over 16 amino acids. CDR1 and CDR2 from the germline V gene are LNHDA and SQIVND (reference sequence). V trimming: 5 bases; J trimming: 7 bases; junction bases outside the gene matches: 14. CDR3 bases: TGTGCCAGTAGTCAGGCCCGGACTAGCGGACTTGAGGAGCAGTACTTC. Its protein is CASSQARTSGLEEQYF.

This clone has only one observation. This chain joins TRBV6-6 and TRBJ1-1, with D unclear. The CDR3 is 16 residues long. The germline V gene encodes CDR1 MNHNY and CDR2 SVGAGI (reference sequence). Trimming removed 2 bases from V and 0 bases from J, with 13 bases in between. CDR3 residues: CASSYLAGQMNTEAFF. The CDR3 DNA reads TGTGCCAGCAGTTACCTAGCAGGCCAAATGAACACTGAAGCTTTCTTT.

This clone was recorded only once. The CDR3 loop is CASSYGLRPSGNQPQHF. CDR3 sequence (DNA): TGTGCCAGCAGTTACGGTTTGAGGCCCTCGGGCAATCAGCCCCAGCATTTT. V gene TRBV6-2 or TRBV6-3 combines with J gene TRBJ1-5; D gene uncertain. Germline CDR1 is MNHEY and CDR2 is SVGEGT. The CDR3 is 17 amino acids. The V end lost 2 bases, the J end lost 2 bases, and 16 bases lay between the germline ends.

This rearrangement joins TRBV29-1 to TRBJ1-2; the D is unclear. There are 11 residues in the CDR3. From germline, CDR1 is SQVTM and CDR2 ANQGSEA. The ends were cut back, 2 bases at V and 1 base at J, with 2 bases in the middle. The CDR3 spells CSVELNYGYTF. Written as DNA, the CDR3 is TGCAGCGTTGAACTTAACTATGGCTACACCTTC.

This clone was observed a handful of times. V gene TRBV5-4 combines with J gene TRBJ2-5, with D perhaps matching TRBD1 (5 bases). Germline CDR1 SGHNT, CDR2 YYREEE (reference sequence). There are 16 residues in the CDR3. With 0 bases removed from V and 3 bases from J, the gap between germline ends came to 15 bases. In nucleotides, the CDR3 is TGTGCCAGCAGCTTGGGAGTATATGGGGCGAAAGAGACCCAGTACTTC. It yields the protein CASSLGVYGAKETQYF.

This chain links TRBV27 with TRBJ1-1; D not resolved. Trimming shortened V by 11 bases and J by 0 bases, and 7 bases separated the two germline ends. CDR1 is MNHEY and CDR2 is SMNVEV in the germline V gene (reference sequence). The CDR3 totals 11 residues. The DNA for the CDR3 is TGTGCCTTGGGAGTGAACACTGAAGCTTTCTTT. Its protein product is CALGVNTEAFF.

The J gene is TRBJ1-2, the V gene TRBV18, with D possibly being TRBD1 (5 bases). The ends were cut back, 3 bases at V and 6 bases at J, with 8 bases in the middle. The CDR3 sequence is 12 residues long. Germline-derived CDR1 and CDR2 are KGHSH and LQKENI. In DNA form, the CDR3 reads TGTGCCAGCTCACCGCAGGGTGATGGCTACACCTTC. Translating gives CASSPQGDGYTF.

The chain carries TRBV5-6 and TRBJ1-1, with a weak D call TRBD1 (5 bases). Germline values: CDR1 SGHDT, CDR2 YYEEEE. The CDR3 totals 15 residues. The V end lost 3 bases, the J end lost 4 bases, and 16 bases lay between the germline ends. Here the CDR3 DNA reads TGTGCCAGCAGCTCTTCATGGCAGGGAACCACTGAAGCTTTCTTT. Translated: CASSSSWQGTTEAFF.

This chain joins TRBV6-1 and TRBJ1-1, with 8 bases that match TRBD1. The CDR3 is 17 amino acids. V shed 4 bases, J shed 3 bases, and the junction held 13 bases outside the gene matches. Per the germline V gene, CDR1 is MNHNS and CDR2 is SASEGT. The CDR3 loop is CASSATLQVGQDTEAFF. As DNA, the CDR3 is TGTGCCAGCAGTGCGACACTACAGGTGGGACAGGACACTGAAGCTTTCTTT.

V usage is TRBV2 and J usage is TRBJ2-5; the D gene is possibly TRBD2 (5 bases). This CDR3 has 15 residues. Germline V gives CDR1 SNHLY, CDR2 FYNNEI. V lost 3 bases, J lost 1 base, and 12 bases lay in between. CDR3 coding DNA: TGTGCCAGCAGTGAGGGTAGCGCCGGCCAAGAGACCCAGTACTTC. Its protein product is CASSEGSAGQETQYF. Drawing the rest from reference TRBV2 and TRBJ2-5, the complete variable domain is EPEVTQTPSHQVTQMGQEVILRCVPISNHLYFYWYRQILGQKVEFLVSFYNNEISEKSEIFDDQFSVERPDGSNFTLKIRSTKLEDSAMYFCASSEGSAGQETQYFGPGTRLLVL.

The genes are TRBV6-6 and TRBJ1-5; D possibly corresponds to TRBD1 (5 bases). Germline V CDR1 and CDR2: MNHNY, SVGAGI (reference sequence). The CDR3 length is 15 residues. Trimming removed 5 bases at V and 0 bases at J, with 11 bases between. CDR3 protein: CASSRPDSSNQPQHF. The CDR3 DNA is TGTGCCAGCAGTCGACCTGACAGTAGCAATCAGCCCCAGCATTTT.

The chain carries TRBV5-6 and TRBJ2-1; TRBD1 matches 12 bases. There are 16 residues in the CDR3. With V trimmed by 4 bases and J by 7 bases, 9 bases remained unmatched. Germline loops: CDR1 SGHDT, CDR2 YYEEEE. The CDR3 DNA sequence: TGTGCCAGCAGCCCTCTGGGACAGGGGGCGTTGAATGAGCAGTTCTTC. Residues: CASSPLGQGALNEQFF.

This rearrangement joins TRBV7-2 to TRBJ1-4; D is unclear. This CDR3 contains 13 residues. V lost 3 bases and J lost 6, with 8 bases in between. CDR1 is SGHTA, CDR2 FQGNSA, per germline. Here the CDR3 reads CASSFYLDEKLFF. CDR3 DNA sequence: TGTGCCAGCAGCTTCTACCTTGATGAAAAACTGTTTTTT.

This clone was counted a few times. The V and J genes are TRBV19 and TRBJ1-6; TRBD1 matches at 9 bases. The CDR3 is 14 amino acids. Germline CDR1 and CDR2: LNHDA and SQIVND (reference sequence). With 6 bases clipped from V and 9 bases from J, the junction kept 6 bases outside the gene matches. CDR3 loop: CASRLQGASSPLHF. CDR3 DNA sequence: TGTGCCAGTAGATTACAGGGGGCGAGTTCACCCCTCCACTTT.

This sequence joins TRBV5-4 and TRBJ1-1; 8 bases line up with TRBD1. Unmatched junction bases numbered 7, after V lost 1 base and J lost 8 bases. The germline CDR1 and CDR2 sequences are SGHNT and YYREEE (reference sequence). The CDR3 extends over 14 amino acids. The CDR3 nucleotides are TGTGCCAGCAGCTTGAAAGGACAGGGTCCCGAAGCTTTCTTT. Translating gives CASSLKGQGPEAFF.

In this sample, this clone turned up once. The chain joins TRBV5-1 to TRBJ1-2, with a weak D call TRBD1 (6 bases). Trimming took 5 bases from V and 0 from J, leaving 14 bases between them. Germline V gene lookup returns CDR1 SGHRS and CDR2 YFSETQ. The CDR3 spans 15 residues. The CDR3 sequence is CASSSQTGTNYGYTF. DNA for the CDR3: TGCGCCAGCAGTTCACAGACAGGAACTAACTATGGCTACACCTTC.

The V call is TRBV5-1, the J call TRBJ2-1; D remains unclear. Trimming pared 0 bases from V and 8 bases from J, leaving 6 bases between. CDR3 length equals 12 residues. Per germline, CDR1 SGHRS and CDR2 YFSETQ. The CDR3 region is CASSLGSDEQFF. In DNA, the CDR3 is TGCGCCAGCAGCTTGGGCTCGGATGAGCAGTTCTTC.

This chain connects TRBV19 to TRBJ1-2; possibly TRBD1 for D (5 bases). Germline CDR1 reads LNHDA; CDR2 reads SQIVND (reference sequence). Trimming took 6 bases from V and 0 from J, leaving 8 bases between them. This CDR3 spans 13 amino acids. The DNA of the CDR3 is TGTGCCAGTAGCGACAGCCCTAACTATGGCTACACCTTC. It specifies CASSDSPNYGYTF.

This clone was recorded once. The rearrangement uses TRBV7-7 and TRBJ2-5; D is undetermined. Trimming took off 3 bases at V and 1 base at J, with 9 bases between the two ends. Per the germline V gene, CDR1 is SSHAT and CDR2 is FNYEAQ (reference sequence). This CDR3 has 14 residues. CDR3 sequence reads: CASSFGPSQETQYF. For the CDR3, the DNA is TGTGCCAGCAGCTTTGGGCCGAGCCAAGAGACCCAGTACTTC. The full variable domain, rest sourced from reference TRBV7-7 and TRBJ2-5, is GAGVSQSPRYKVTKRGQDVTLRCDPISSHATLYWYQQALGQGPEFLTYFNYEAQPDKSGLPSDRFSAERPEGSISTLTIQRTEQRDSAMYRCASSFGPSQETQYFGPGTRLLVL.

This clone was counted between two and nine times. The gene calls are TRBV28 and TRBJ2-3; D not resolved. The germline gives CDR1 MDHEN, CDR2 SYDVKM. The CDR3 has 12 residues. V shed 3 bases and J shed 11 bases, with 12 bases lying between them. CDR3 residues: CASSFRLGVQYF. The CDR3 nucleotides are TGTGCCAGCAGTTTTAGATTAGGAGTGCAGTATTTT.

The CDR3 protein is CASSLAVNTEAFF. CDR3 nucleotides: TGTGCCAGCAGCTTAGCAGTGAACACTGAAGCTTTCTTT. The rearrangement links TRBV11-3 to TRBJ1-1; D remains ambiguous. Germline V gives CDR1 SGHNT, CDR2 YENEEA. This CDR3 has 13 amino acids. V was cut by 1 base and J by 0 bases, with 3 bases left in between.

This clone appeared once. This chain joins TRBV5-1 and TRBJ1-1; 8 nucleotides align to TRBD1. This CDR3 is built from 18 residues. Germline CDR1 SGHRS, CDR2 YFSETQ. V lost 4 bases, J lost 5 bases, and 19 bases stayed unmatched. CDR3 sequence: CASSVRDQLDRVSTEAFF. CDR3 in DNA: TGCGCCAGCAGCGTAAGAGACCAATTGGACAGGGTGAGTACTGAAGCTTTCTTT. The full variable domain, in which reference TRBV5-1 and TRBJ1-1 provide the parts outside the CDR3, is KAGVTQTPRYLIKTRGQQVTLSCSPISGHRSVSWYQQTPGQGLQFLFEYFSETQRNKGNFPGRFSGRQFSNSRSEMNVSTLELGDSALYLCASSVRDQLDRVSTEAFFGQGTRLTVV.

Remarks on this clone: The sample holds other DNA sequences that translate to the same CDR3. The V and J genes are TRBV7-2 and TRBJ1-5; tentatively, D is TRBD1 (6 bases). This CDR3 is built from 14 residues. Trimming removed 1 base from V and 6 bases from J, with 10 bases in between. Germline values: CDR1 SGHTA, CDR2 FQGNSA. The chain's CDR3 is CASSLGGGSQPQHF. CDR3 DNA sequence: TGTGCCAGCAGCTTAGGCGGGGGCAGTCAGCCCCAGCATTTT.

The J gene is TRBJ2-7, the V gene TRBV5-1; 7 nucleotides line up with TRBD1. The CDR3 totals 13 residues. V shed 3 bases and J 3 bases; nucleotides not matched to a gene: 3. The V gene's germline CDR1 is SGHRS and CDR2 YFSETQ. Here the CDR3 DNA reads TGCGCCAGCAGCTCGACAGGGTACTACGAGCAGTACTTC. This sequence encodes CASSSTGYYEQYF.